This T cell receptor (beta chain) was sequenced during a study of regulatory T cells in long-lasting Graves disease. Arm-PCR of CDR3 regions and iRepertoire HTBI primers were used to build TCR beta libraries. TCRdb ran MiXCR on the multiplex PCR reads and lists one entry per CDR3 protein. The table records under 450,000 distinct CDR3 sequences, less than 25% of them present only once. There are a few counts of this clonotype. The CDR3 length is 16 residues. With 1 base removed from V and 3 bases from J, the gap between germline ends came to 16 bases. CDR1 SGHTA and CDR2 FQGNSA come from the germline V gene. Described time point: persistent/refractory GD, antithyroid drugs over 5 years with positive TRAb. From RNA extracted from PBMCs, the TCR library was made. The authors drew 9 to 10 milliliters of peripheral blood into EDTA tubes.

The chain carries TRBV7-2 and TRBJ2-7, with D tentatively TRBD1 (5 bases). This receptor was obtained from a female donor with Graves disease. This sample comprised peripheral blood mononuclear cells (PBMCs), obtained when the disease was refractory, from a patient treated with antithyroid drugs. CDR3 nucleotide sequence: TGTGCCAGCAGCTTAGTCAGTACAGGAGTATACTACGAGCAGTACTTC. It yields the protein CASSLVSTGVYYEQYF.